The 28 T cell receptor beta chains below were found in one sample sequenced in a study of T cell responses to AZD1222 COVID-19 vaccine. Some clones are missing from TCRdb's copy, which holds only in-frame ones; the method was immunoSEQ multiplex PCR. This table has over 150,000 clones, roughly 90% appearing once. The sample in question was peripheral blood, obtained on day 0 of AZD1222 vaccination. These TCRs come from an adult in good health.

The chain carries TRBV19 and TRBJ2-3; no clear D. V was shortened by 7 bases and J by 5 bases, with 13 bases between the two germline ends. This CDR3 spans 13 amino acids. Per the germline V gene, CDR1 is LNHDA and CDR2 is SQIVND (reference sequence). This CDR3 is CASTGSSRDTQYF. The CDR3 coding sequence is TGTGCCAGTACTGGGTCTTCGAGAGATACGCAGTATTTT.

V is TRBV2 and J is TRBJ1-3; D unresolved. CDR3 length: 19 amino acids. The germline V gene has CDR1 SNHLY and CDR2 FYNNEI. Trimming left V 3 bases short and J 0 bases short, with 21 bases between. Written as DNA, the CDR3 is TGTGCCAGCAGTGACCCATTGGGCAGTCAATCTCACTCTGGAAACACCATATATTTT. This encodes CASSDPLGSQSHSGNTIYF.

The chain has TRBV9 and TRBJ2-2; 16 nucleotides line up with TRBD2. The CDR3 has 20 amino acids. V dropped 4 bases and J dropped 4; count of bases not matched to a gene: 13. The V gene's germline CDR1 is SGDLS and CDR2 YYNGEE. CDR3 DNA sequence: TGTGCCAGCAGCACCCGTGGGACTAGCGGGGGGGCCGAGGTCACCGGGGAGCTGTTTTTT. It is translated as CASSTRGTSGGAEVTGELFF.

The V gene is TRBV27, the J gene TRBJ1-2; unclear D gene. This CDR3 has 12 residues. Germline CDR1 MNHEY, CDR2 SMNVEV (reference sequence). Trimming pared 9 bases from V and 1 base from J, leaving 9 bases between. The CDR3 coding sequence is TGTGCCAGTGGGTCGGGTAACTATGGCTACACCTTC. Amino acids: CASGSGNYGYTF.

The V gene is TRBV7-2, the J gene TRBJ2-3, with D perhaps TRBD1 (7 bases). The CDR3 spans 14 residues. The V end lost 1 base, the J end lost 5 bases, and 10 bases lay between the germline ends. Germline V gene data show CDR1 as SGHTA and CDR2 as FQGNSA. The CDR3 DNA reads TGTGCCAGCAGCTTAGGGAGGGGGCAAGATACGCAGTATTTT. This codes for CASSLGRGQDTQYF.

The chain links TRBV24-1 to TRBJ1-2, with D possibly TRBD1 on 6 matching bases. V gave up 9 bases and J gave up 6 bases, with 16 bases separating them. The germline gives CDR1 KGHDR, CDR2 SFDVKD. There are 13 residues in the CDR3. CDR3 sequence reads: CATQGSLVHGYTF. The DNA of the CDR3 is TGTGCCACCCAGGGGAGTTTGGTGCATGGCTACACCTTC.

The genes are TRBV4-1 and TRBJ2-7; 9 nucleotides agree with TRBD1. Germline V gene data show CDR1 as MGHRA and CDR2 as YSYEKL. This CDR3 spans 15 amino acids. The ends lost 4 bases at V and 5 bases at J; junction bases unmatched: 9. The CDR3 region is CASSLGQGISHEQYF. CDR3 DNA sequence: TGCGCCAGCAGCCTCGGACAGGGGATTTCCCACGAGCAGTACTTC.

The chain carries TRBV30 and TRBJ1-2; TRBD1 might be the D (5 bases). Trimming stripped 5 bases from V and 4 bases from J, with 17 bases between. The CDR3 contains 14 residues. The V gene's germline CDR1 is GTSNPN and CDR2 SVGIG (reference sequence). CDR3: CAWGRTRSVYGYTF. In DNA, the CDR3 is TGTGCCTGGGGCCGGACAAGGTCCGTCTATGGCTACACCTTC.

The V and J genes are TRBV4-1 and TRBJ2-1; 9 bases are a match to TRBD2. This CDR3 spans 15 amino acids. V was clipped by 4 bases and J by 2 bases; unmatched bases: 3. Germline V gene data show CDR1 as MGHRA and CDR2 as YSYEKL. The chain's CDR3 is CASSPRLAAYNEQFF. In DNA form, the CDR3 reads TGCGCCAGCAGCCCAAGACTAGCGGCCTACAATGAGCAGTTCTTC.

CDR3 DNA: TGTGCCTGGAGTGTACCAGGGGTATATCAGCCCCAGCATTTT. The encoded protein is CAWSVPGVYQPQHF. This rearrangement joins TRBV30 to TRBJ1-5; TRBD1 is a possible D gene (6 bases). The CDR3 has 14 residues. Germline CDR1 reads GTSNPN; CDR2 reads SVGIG (reference sequence). V gave up 0 bases and J gave up 5 bases, with 11 bases separating them.

The CDR3 DNA is TGTGCCAGTAGTATGAGGGGCGGGCGCGGGGGAGAGCAGTACTTC. Its protein product is CASSMRGGRGGEQYF. The chain has TRBV19 and TRBJ2-7, with 7 bases lining up with TRBD2. The CDR3 contains 15 residues. The germline CDR1 and CDR2 sequences are LNHDA and SQIVND (reference sequence). V dropped 3 bases and J dropped 7; count of bases not matched to a gene: 12.

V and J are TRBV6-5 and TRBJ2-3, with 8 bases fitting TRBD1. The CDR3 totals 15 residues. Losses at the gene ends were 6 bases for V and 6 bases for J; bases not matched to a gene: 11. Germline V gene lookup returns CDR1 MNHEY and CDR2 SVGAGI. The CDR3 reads CASSSLDRDLDTQYF. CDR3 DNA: TGTGCCAGCAGCTCCCTGGACAGGGACCTTGATACGCAGTATTTT.

CDR3 nucleotide sequence: TGTGCCAGCAGTTTTGCGGTACTTGGCTACACCTTC. Encoded protein: CASSFAVLGYTF. The chain has TRBV12-3 or TRBV12-4 and TRBJ1-2; D not certain. This CDR3 spans 12 amino acids. V was pared by 3 bases and J by 7 bases, with 9 bases between.

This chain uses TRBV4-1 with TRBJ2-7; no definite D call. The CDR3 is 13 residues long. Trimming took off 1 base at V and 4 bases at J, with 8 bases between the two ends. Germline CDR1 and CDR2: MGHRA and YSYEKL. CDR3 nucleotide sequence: TGCGCCAGCAGCCAAGCCTCGGGTTACGAGCAGTACTTC. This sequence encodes CASSQASGYEQYF.

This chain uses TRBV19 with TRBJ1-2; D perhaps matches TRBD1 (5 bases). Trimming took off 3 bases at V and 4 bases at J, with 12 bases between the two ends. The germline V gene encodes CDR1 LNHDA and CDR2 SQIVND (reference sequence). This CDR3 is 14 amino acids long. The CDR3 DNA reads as TGTGCCAGTAGTATGGTGGGACGGAGCTATGGCTACACCTTC. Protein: CASSMVGRSYGYTF.

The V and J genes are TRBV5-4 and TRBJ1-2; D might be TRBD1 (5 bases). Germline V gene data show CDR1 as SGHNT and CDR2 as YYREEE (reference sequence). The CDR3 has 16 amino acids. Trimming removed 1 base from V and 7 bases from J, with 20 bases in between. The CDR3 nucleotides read TGTGCCAGCAGCTTGTTCGGGTGGGGGAGGCGGAGTGGCTACACCTTC. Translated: CASSLFGWGRRSGYTF.

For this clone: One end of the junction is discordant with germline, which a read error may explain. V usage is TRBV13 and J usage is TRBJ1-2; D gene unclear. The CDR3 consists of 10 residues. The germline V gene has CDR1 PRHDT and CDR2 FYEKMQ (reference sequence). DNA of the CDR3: TGTGCCAGCAGCTTAAATCGACTTTTATTC. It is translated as CASSLNRLLF.

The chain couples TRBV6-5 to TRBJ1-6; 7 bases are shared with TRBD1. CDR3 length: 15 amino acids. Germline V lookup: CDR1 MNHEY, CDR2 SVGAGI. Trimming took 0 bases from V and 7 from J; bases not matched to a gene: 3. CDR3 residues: CASSYSARGNSPLHF. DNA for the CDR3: TGTGCCAGCAGTTACTCGGCCAGGGGGAATTCACCCCTCCACTTT.

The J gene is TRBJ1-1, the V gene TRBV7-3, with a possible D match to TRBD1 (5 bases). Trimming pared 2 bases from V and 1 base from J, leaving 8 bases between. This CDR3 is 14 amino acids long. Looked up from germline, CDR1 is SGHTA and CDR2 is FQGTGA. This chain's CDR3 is CASSLGARNTEAFF. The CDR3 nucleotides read TGTGCCAGCAGCTTAGGGGCCAGGAACACTGAAGCTTTCTTT.

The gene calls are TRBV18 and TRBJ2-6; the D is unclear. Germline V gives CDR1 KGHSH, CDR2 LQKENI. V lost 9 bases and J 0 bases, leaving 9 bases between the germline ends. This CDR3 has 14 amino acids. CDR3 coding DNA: TGTGCCAGTAAGGCAGACTCTGGGGCCAACGTCCTGACTTTC. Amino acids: CASKADSGANVLTF. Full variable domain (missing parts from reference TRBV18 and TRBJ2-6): NAGVMQNPRHLVRRRGQEARLRCSPMKGHSHVYWYRQLPEEGLKFMVYLQKENIIDESGMPKERFSAEFPKEGPSILRIQQVVRGDSAAYFCASKADSGANVLTFGAGSRLTVL.

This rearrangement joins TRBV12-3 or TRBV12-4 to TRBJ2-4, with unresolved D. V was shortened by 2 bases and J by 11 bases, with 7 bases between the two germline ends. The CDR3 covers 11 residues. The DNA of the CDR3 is TGTGCCAGCAGTTTAATGGTCCTTCAGTACTTC. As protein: CASSLMVLQYF.

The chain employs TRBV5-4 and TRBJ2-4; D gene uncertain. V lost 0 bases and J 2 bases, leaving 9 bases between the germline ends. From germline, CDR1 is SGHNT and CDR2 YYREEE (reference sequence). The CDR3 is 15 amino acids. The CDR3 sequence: CASSLDWESKNIQYF. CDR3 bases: TGTGCCAGCAGCTTGGACTGGGAATCCAAAAACATTCAGTACTTC.

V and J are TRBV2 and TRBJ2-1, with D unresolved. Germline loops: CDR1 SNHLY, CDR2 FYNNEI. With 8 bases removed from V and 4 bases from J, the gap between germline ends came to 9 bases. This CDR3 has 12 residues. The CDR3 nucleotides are TGTGCCAGCCGTCTGGGTTACAATGAGCAGTTCTTC. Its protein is CASRLGYNEQFF.

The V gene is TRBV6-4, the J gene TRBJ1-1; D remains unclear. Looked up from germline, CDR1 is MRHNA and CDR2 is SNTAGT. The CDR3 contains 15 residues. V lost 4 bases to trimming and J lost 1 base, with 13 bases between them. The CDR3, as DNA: TGTGCCAGCAGTGCTAACAGTCGAGGGAACACTGAAGCTTTCTTT. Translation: CASSANSRGNTEAFF.

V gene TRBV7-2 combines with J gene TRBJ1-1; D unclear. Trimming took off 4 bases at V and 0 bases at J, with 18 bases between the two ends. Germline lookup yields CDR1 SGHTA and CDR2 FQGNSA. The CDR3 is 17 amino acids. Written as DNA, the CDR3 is TGTGCCAGCAGCTCGTTCGGATCCCCCCTAGTGAACACTGAAGCTTTCTTT. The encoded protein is CASSSFGSPLVNTEAFF.

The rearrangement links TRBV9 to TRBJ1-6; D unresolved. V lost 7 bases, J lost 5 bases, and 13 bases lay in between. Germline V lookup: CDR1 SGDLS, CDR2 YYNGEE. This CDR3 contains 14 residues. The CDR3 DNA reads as TGTGCCAGCGCCCGCCAGGCCAATAATTCACCCCTCCACTTT. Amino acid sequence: CASARQANNSPLHF. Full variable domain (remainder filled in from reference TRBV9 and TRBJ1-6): DSGVTQTPKHLITATGQRVTLRCSPRSGDLSVYWYQQSLDQGLQFLIQYYNGEERAKGNILERFSAQQFPDLHSELNLSSLELGDSALYFCASARQANNSPLHFGNGTRLTVT.

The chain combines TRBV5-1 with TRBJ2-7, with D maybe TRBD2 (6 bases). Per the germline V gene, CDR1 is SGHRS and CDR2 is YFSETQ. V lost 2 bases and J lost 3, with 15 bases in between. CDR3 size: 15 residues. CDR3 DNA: TGCGCCAGCAGCTTAGAAGGCGGGACGGACTACGAGCAGTACTTC. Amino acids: CASSLEGGTDYEQYF.

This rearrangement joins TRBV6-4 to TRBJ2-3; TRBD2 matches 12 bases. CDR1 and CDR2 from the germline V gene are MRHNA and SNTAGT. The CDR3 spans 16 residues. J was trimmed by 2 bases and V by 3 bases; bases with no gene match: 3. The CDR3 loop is CASSELAGGLTDTQYF. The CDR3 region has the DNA TGTGCCAGCAGTGAACTAGCGGGGGGCCTCACAGATACGCAGTATTTT.